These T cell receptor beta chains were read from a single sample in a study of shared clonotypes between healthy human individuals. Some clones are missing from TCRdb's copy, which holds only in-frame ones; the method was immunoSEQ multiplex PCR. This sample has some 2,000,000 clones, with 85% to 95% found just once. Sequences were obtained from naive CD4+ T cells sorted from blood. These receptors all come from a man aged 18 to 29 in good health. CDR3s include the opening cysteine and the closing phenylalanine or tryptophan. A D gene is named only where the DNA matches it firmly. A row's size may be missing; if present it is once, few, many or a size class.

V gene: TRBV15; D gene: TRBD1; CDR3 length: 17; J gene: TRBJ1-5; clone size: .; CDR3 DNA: TGTGCCACCAGCACCTCTTGGGGACAGATCACAAATCAGCCCCAGCATTTT; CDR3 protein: CATSTSWGQITNQPQHF
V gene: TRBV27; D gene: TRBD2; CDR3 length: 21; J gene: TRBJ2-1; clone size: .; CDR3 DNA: TGTGCCAGCAGTCCAACCCGCGGCTTACTAGCGGGAGGGAGGGAACACAATGAGCAGTTCTTC; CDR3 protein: CASSPTRGLLAGGREHNEQFF
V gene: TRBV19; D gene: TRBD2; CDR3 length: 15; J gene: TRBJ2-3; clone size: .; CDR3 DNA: TGTGCCAGTAGCACCCCGGGACTAGTAACAGATACGCAGTATTTT; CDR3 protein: CASSTPGLVTDTQYF
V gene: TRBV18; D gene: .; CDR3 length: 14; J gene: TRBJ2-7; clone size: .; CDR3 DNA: TGTGCCAGCTCACCACTGGATAGGGTAGGCGAGCAGTACTTC; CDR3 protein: CASSPLDRVGEQYF
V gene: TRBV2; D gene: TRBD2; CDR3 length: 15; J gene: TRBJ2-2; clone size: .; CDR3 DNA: TGTGCCAGCAGTCCCATAGCGGGGGGGCCCGGGGAGCTGTTTTTT; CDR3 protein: CASSPIAGGPGELFF
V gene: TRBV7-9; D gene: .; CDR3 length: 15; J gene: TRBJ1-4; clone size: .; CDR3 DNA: TGTGCCAGCAGCCAGAGGGGACAAGCTAATGAAAAACTGTTTTTT; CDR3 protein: CASSQRGQANEKLFF
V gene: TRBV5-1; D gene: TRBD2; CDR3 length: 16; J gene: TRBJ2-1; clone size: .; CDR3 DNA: TGCGCCAGCAGCTGGGGACTAGCGGGTTTCTACAATGAGCAGTTCTTC; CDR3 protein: CASSWGLAGFYNEQFF
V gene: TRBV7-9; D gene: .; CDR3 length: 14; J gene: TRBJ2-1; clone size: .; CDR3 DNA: TGTGCCAGCAGCGCCCCGGCGCCCTACAATGAGCAGTTCTTC; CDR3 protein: CASSAPAPYNEQFF
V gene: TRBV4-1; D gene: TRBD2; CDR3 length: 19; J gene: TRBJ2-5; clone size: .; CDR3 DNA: TGCGCCAGCAGCCCGAGTGTCGATTCTAGCGGGAGCTTCCAAGAGACCCAGTACTTC; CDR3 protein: CASSPSVDSSGSFQETQYF
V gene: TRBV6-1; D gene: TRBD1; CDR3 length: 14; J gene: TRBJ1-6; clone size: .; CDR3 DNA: TGTGCCAGCAGTGGGGGCGACAGGGGTTCACCCCTCCACTTT; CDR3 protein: CASSGGDRGSPLHF
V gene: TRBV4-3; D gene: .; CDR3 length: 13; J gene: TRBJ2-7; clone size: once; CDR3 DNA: TGCGCCAGCAGCTCCCGGTTGTCCGCCGAGCAGTACTTC; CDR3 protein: CASSSRLSAEQYF
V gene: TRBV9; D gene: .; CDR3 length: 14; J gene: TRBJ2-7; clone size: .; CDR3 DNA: TGTGCCAGCAGCGTAGTAGCGGTGGGGGCAGAGCAGTACTTC; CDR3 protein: CASSVVAVGAEQYF
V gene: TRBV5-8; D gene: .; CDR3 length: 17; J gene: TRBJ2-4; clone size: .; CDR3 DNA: TGTGCCAGCAGCTTGGCGAGGCAGGGGGGACCCAAAAACATTCAGTACTTC; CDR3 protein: CASSLARQGGPKNIQYF
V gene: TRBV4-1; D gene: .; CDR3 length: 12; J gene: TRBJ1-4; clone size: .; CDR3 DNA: TGCGCCAGCAGCCAGGTTCTTGAAAAACTGTTTTTT; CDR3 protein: CASSQVLEKLFF
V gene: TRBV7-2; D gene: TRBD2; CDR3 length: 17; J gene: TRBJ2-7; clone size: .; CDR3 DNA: TGTGCCAGCAGCTCGGGATTCGGACTAGCGGGAGTGGGAGAGCAGTACTTC; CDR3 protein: CASSSGFGLAGVGEQYF
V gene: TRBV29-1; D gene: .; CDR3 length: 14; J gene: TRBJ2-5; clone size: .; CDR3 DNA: TGCAGCGTTGCGATCGGATGGTACCAAGAGACCCAGTACTTC; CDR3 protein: CSVAIGWYQETQYF
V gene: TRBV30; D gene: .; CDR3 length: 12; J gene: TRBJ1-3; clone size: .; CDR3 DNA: TGTGCCTGGGAGGTGGGGGGAAACACCATATATTTT; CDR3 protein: CAWEVGGNTIYF
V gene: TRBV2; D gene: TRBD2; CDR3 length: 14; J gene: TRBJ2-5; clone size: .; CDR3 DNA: TGTGCCAGCAGTGCCGGGGGGGCCGGAGAGACCCAGTACTTC; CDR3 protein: CASSAGGAGETQYF
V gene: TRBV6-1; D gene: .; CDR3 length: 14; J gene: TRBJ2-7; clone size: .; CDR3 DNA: TGTGCCAGCAGTGAAGCAAGAAGGGTCCACGAGCAGTACTTC; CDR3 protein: CASSEARRVHEQYF
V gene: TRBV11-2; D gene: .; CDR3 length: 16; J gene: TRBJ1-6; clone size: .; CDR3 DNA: TGTGCCAGCAGCCCCGGAACAGGGCTCTATAATTCACCCCTCCACTTT; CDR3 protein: CASSPGTGLYNSPLHF
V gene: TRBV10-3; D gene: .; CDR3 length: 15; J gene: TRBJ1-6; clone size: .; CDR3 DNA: TGTGCCATCAGCGTGGACAGCCTAGTAAATTCACCCCTCCACTTT; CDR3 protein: CAISVDSLVNSPLHF
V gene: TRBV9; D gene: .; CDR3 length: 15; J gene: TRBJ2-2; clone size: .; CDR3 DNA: TGTGCCAGCAGCGTAGTTCCCTATAACACCGGGGAGCTGTTTTTT; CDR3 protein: CASSVVPYNTGELFF
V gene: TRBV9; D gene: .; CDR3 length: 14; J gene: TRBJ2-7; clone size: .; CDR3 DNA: TGTGCCAGCAGCATCAGGCCGGGATTCATGGAGCAGTACTTC; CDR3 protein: CASSIRPGFMEQYF
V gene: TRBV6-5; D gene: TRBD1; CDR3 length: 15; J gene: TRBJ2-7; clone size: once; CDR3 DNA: TGTGCCAGCAGTGCCTCCGGGACAGGTCACTACGAGCAGTACTTC; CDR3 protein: CASSASGTGHYEQYF
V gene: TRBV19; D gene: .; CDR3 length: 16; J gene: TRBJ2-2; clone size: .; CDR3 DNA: TGTGCCAGTAGTATAACTGACAAGGGGAGGACCGGGGAGCTGTTTTTT; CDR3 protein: CASSITDKGRTGELFF
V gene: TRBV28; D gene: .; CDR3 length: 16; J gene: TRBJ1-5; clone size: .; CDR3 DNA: TGTGCCAGCAGTTTTACCAGGCGAACTGGCAATCAGCCCCAGCATTTT; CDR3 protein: CASSFTRRTGNQPQHF
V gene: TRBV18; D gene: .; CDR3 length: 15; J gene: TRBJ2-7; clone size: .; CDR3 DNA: TGTGCCAGCTCACCAACTCTACAGGGCTCCTACGAGCAGTACTTC; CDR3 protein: CASSPTLQGSYEQYF
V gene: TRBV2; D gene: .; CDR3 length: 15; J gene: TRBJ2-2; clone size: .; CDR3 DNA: TGTGCCAGTTACCTCCAGGGAACGAACACCGGGGAGCTGTTTTTT; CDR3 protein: CASYLQGTNTGELFF
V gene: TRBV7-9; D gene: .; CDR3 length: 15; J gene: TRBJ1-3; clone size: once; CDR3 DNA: TGTGCCAGCAGCCACGCCTCGGGCTCTGGAAACACCATATATTTT; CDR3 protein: CASSHASGSGNTIYF
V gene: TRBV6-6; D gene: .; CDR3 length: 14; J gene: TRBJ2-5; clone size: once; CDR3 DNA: TGTGCCAGCAGTCCGCGACAGGTGGGGGAGACCCAGTACTTC; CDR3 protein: CASSPRQVGETQYF
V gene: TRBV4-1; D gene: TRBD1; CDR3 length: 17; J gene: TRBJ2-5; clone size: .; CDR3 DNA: TGCGCCAGCAGCCAAGATCAGAGGACAGGGGTCGGAGAGACCCAGTACTTC; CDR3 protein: CASSQDQRTGVGETQYF
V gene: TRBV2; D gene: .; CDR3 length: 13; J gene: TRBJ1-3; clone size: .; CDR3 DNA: TGTGCCAGTGCGGGTTCCTTTGGAAACACCATATATTTT; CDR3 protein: CASAGSFGNTIYF
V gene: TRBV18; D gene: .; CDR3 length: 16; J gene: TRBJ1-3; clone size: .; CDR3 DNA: TGTGCCAGCTCACCACCGGGCCAGGCTTTGGGAAACACCATATATTTT; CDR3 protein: CASSPPGQALGNTIYF
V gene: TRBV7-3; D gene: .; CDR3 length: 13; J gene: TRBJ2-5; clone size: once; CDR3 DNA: TGTGCCAGCAGCTTATCGGGTCAAGAGACCCAGTACTTC; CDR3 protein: CASSLSGQETQYF
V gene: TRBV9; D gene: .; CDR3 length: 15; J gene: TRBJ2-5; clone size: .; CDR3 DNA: TGTGCCAGCAGCGTAGCGGTGGGCCCACAAGAGACCCAGTACTTC; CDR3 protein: CASSVAVGPQETQYF
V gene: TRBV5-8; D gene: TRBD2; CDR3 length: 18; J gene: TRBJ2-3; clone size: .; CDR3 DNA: TGTGCCAGCAGCCCTGGACTAGCGGGAGGTTTTGTTATGGATACGCAGTATTTT; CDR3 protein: CASSPGLAGGFVMDTQYF
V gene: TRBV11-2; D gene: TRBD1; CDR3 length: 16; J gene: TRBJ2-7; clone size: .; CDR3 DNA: TGTGCCAGCAGCCCGGCCCGGGACAGGGCCTCCTACGAGCAGTACTTC; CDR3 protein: CASSPARDRASYEQYF
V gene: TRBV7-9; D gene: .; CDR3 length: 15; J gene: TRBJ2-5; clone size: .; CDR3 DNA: TGTGCCAGCAGCCCCGGTTTGGCAAGTGAAGAGACCCAGTACTTC; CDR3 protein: CASSPGLASEETQYF
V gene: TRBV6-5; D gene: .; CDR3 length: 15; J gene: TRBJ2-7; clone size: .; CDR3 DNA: TGTGCCAGCAGTTACGTTACGGGGGGCGCCTACGAGCAGTACTTC; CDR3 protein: CASSYVTGGAYEQYF
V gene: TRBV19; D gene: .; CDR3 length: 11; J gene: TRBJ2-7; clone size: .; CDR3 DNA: TGTGCCAGTAGTATAGGACGCGAGCAGTACTTC; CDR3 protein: CASSIGREQYF
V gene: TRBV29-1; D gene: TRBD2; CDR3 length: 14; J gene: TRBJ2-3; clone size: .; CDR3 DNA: TGCAGCGTTGTAAGAGCGGGAAGCACAGATACGCAGTATTTT; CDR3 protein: CSVVRAGSTDTQYF
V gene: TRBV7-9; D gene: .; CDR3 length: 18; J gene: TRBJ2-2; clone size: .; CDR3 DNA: TGTGCCAGCAGCTTAGCCCTCAAACAGGGAGGTAACACCGGGGAGCTGTTTTTT; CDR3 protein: CASSLALKQGGNTGELFF
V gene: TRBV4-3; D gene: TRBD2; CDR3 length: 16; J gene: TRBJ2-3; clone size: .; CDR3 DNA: TGCGCCAGCAGCCAAGGAGCGGGAGGGCCCTTGGATACGCAGTATTTT; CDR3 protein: CASSQGAGGPLDTQYF
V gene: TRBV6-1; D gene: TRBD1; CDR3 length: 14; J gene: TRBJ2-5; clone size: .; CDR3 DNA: TGTGCCAGCAGTGATCTAGGACAGGGGGAGACCCAGTACTTC; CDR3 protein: CASSDLGQGETQYF
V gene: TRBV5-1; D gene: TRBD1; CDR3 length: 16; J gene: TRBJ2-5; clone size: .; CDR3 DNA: TGCGCCAGCAGCCATGACAGGGCCCGGGTTGGTGAGACCCAGTACTTC; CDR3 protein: CASSHDRARVGETQYF
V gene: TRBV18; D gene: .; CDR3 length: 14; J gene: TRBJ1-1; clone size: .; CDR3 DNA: TGTGCCAGCTCACCTGAGACAGCGAACACTGAAGCTTTCTTT; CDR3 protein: CASSPETANTEAFF
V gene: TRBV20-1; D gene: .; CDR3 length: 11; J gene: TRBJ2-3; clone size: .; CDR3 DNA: TGCAGTGCTCATAGGGGAGATACGCAGTATTTT; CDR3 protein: CSAHRGDTQYF
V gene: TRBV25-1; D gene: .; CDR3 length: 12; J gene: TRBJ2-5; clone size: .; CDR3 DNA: TGTGCCAGCAGTTTCGGGGATCAGACCCAGTACTTC; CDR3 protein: CASSFGDQTQYF
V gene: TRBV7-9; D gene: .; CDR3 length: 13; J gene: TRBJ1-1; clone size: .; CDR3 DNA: TGTGCCAGCAGCTTCGAGGGGGTATCTGAAGCTTTCTTT; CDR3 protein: CASSFEGVSEAFF
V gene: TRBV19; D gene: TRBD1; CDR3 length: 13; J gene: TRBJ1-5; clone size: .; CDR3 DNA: TGTGCCACTAGCTGGACAGGGAATCAGCCCCAGCATTTT; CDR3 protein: CATSWTGNQPQHF
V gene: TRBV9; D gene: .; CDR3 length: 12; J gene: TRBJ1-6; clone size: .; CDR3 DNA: TGTGCCAGCAGCGTTAGTAATTCACCCCTCCACTTT; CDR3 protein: CASSVSNSPLHF
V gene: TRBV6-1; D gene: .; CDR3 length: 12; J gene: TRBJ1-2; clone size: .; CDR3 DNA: TGTGCCTTAAGGGAGGGGAGCTATGGCTACACCTTC; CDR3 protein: CALREGSYGYTF
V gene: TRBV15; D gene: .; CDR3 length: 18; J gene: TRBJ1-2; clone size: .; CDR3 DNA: TGTGCCACCAGCAGAGTCATAGAGACAGCATCTGCCCTCTATGGCTACACCTTC; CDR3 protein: CATSRVIETASALYGYTF